This TCR beta chain was captured by sequencing in a study of shared clonotypes between healthy human individuals. CDR3 length equals 14 residues. In germline, CDR1 is LGHNA, CDR2 YSLEER. After removal of 3 bases from V and 6 bases from J, the junction contained 4 bases not matched to a gene. Sequencing was performed with immunoSEQ multiplex PCR; in TCRdb, only in-frame clones are kept and a portion is missing. The table records a few hundred thousand clones, more than 70% of them present only once. The chain joins TRBV4-3 to TRBJ1-2; 10 bases are shared with TRBD1. This receptor was obtained from a middle-aged woman in good health. Some clones in this sample may be carry-over from other donors' samples. The specimen sequenced was PBMCs. The CDR3 is CASSHQDRGDGYTF. DNA for the CDR3: TGCGCCAGCAGCCACCAGGACAGGGGGGATGGCTACACCTTC.